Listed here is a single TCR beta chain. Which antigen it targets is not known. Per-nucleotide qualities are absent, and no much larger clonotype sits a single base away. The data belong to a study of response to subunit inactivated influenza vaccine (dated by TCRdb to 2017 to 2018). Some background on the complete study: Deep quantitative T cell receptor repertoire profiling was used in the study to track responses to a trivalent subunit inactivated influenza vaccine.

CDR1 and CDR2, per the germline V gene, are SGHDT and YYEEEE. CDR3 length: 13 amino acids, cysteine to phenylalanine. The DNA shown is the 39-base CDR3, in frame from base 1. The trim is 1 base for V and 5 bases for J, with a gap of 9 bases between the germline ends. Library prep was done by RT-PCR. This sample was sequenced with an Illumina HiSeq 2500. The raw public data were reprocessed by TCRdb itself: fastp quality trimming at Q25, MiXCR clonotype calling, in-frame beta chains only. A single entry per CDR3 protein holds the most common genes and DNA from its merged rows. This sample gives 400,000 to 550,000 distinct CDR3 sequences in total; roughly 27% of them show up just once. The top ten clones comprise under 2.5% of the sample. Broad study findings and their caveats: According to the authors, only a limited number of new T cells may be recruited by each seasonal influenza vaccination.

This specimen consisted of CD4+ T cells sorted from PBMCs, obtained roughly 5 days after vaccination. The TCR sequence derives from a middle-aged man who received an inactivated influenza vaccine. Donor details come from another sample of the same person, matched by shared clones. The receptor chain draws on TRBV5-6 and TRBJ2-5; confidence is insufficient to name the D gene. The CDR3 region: CASSLRHSETQYF. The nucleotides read TGTGCCAGCAGCTTGAGGCACTCGGAGACCCAGTACTTC.